Listed here is a single T cell receptor (beta chain). V lost 10 bases, J lost 0 bases, and 15 bases stayed unmatched. CDR3 length: 18 residues. CDR1 is LNHDA, CDR2 SQIVND, per germline (reference sequence). Libraries were prepared by immunoSEQ multiplex PCR; TCRdb keeps only in-frame clonotypes and omits some of them. The sample carries 100,000 or so clones, about 90% recorded once. This entry belongs to a study of blood T cell repertoires in COVID-19. Study at large: The cDNA or gDNA used as material had been derived from T cells, B-cell-depleted T cells, or PBMCs.

This clonotype was obtained from a man over 45 with acute or convalescent COVID-19. This chain joins TRBV19 and TRBJ1-5, with 10 bases identical to TRBD1. The sequenced sample was peripheral blood. As DNA, the CDR3 is TGTGCCACCAGGGACAGGGGCGCCAATAGTTATAGCAATCAGCCCCAGCATTTT. It translates to CATRDRGANSYSNQPQHF.